Listed here are 7 T cell receptor beta chains from one sample, sequenced in a study of molecular identifiers for immune sequencing clone quantification. Each CDR3 protein gets one entry after TCRdb re-called the PCR reads with MiXCR. This table has about 510,000 distinct CDR3 sequences, around a fifth appearing once. What was sequenced was naive CD8+ T cells from blood, with Jurkat cell RNA spiked in. Subset meaning: FACS-sorted CD8+CD4-CCR7+CD45RA+ naive T cells. The receptors were sampled from a human donor in good health. Some libraries in this study had Jurkat cell RNA spiked in.

This clonotype has a handful of counts. The chain is built from TRBV6-2 or TRBV6-3 and TRBJ1-5, with no clear D. The CDR3 consists of 15 residues. Between the trimmed V and J ends, which lost 6 bases and 5 bases, there was a span of 17 bases. In germline, CDR1 is MNHEY, CDR2 SVGEGT. The CDR3 DNA follows: TGTGCCAGCAGGGACGGACTATTGGGGTATCAGCCCCAGCATTTT. Residues: CASRDGLLGYQPQHF.

Notes on this clonotype: Being one base from a much bigger clone, this may be a read error. The chain links TRBV5-5 to TRBJ1-5; possible D gene TRBD1, 5 bases. Germline values: CDR1 SGHKS, CDR2 YYEKEE (reference sequence). This CDR3 has 15 residues. CDR3 DNA sequence: TGTGCCAGCAGCTTGGACGGGCTCGGACATCAGCCCCGGCATTTT. Residues: CASSLDGLGHQPRHF.

The chain uses TRBV10-3 and TRBJ2-6; TRBD2 aligns across 7 bases. Germline assignment: CDR1 ENHRY and CDR2 SYGVKD. The CDR3 contains 18 residues. V shed 3 bases, J shed 0 bases, and the junction held 8 bases outside the gene matches. The DNA for the CDR3 is TGTGCCATCAGTGAAGGGCTAGCGGTAAGCTCTGGGGCCAACGTCCTGACTTTC. This translates into CAISEGLAVSSGANVLTF.

This clonotype was recorded many times. The chain recombines TRBV6-2 or TRBV6-3 with TRBJ1-4; D call uncertain. With 4 bases removed from V and 0 bases from J, the gap between germline ends came to 15 bases. CDR3 size: 17 residues. Germline V lookup: CDR1 MNHEY, CDR2 SVGEGT. CDR3 nucleotides: TGTGCCAGCAGTTTGGACCGAGACGATGCAACTAATGAAAAACTGTTTTTT. It is translated as CASSLDRDDATNEKLFF.

This clonotype was picked up a small number of times. The DNA of the CDR3 is TGTGCCAGCAGCCCCAGGGTTAGCGAGCAGTACTTC. Amino acids: CASSPRVSEQYF. The genes are TRBV6-2 or TRBV6-3 and TRBJ2-7; tentative D call: TRBD1 (5 bases). Germline V CDR1 and CDR2: MNHEY, SVGEGT. This CDR3 has 12 amino acids. Trimming stripped 6 bases from V and 6 bases from J, with 12 bases between.

Worth noting for this clonotype: Since a much larger clone is just one base distant, this may be a read error. The chain employs TRBV7-9 and TRBJ2-2; the D is unclear. The length of the CDR3 is 14 residues. Germline V lookup: CDR1 SEHNR, CDR2 FQNEAQ (reference sequence). V was pared by 7 bases and J by 1 base, with 10 bases between. CDR3 residues: CASNSLGNTGELFF. The DNA of the CDR3 is TGTGCCAGCAACTCCTTAGGGAACACCGGGGAGCTGTTTTTT. Full variable domain (outside the CDR3, taken from reference TRBV7-9 and TRBJ2-2): DTGVSQNPRHKITKRGQNVTFRCDPISEHNRLYWYRQTLGQGPEFLTYFQNEAQLEKSRLLSDRFSAERPKGSFSTLEIQRTEQGDSAMYLCASNSLGNTGELFFGEGSRLTVL.

This clonotype came up many times. The chain combines TRBV3-1 with TRBJ1-1, with TRBD1 matching 8 bases. Trimming cost V 4 bases and J 3 bases; bases outside gene matches: 1. The length of the CDR3 is 13 residues. CDR1 is LGHDT, CDR2 YNNKEL, per germline (reference sequence). Written as DNA, the CDR3 is TGTGCCAGCAGCCCGACAGGGGACACTGAAGCTTTCTTT. Amino acids: CASSPTGDTEAFF.